These T cell receptor beta chains were read from a single sample in a study of vaccination and CD4 T cells after COVID-19. TCRdb redid the calling of the PCR reads with MiXCR, one entry per CDR3 protein. In the table there are 7,000 or so distinct CDR3 sequences, 70% to 80% of which are singletons. The antigens these receptors bind are not known. The sequencing input was CD4+ T cells from blood, cultured in vitro. These receptor sequences come from a human donor who had recovered from COVID-19. Each CDR3 is given with its conserved first and last residue. Fields, in order: V gene, D gene, J gene, clone size, CDR3 DNA, CDR3 protein. A D gene is named only where the DNA matches it firmly. The listing skips clone size in some rows; elsewhere it reads once, few, many or a size class.

V gene: TRBV11-2; D gene: TRBD2; J gene: TRBJ2-1; clone size: few; CDR3 DNA: TGTGCCAGCAGCTTAGATGGGGGGGAGTGGCATGAGCAGTTCTTC; CDR3 protein: CASSLDGGEWHEQFF
V gene: TRBV20-1; D gene: TRBD2; J gene: TRBJ2-5; clone size: -; CDR3 DNA: TGCAGTGCTACCCACGGGAGCGGGAGCGGCGAGACCCAGTACTTC; CDR3 protein: CSATHGSGSGETQYF
V gene: TRBV6-5; D gene: -; J gene: TRBJ1-2; clone size: -; CDR3 DNA: TGTGCCAGCAGTTACCAGGGGACTAACTATGGCTACACCTTC; CDR3 protein: CASSYQGTNYGYTF
V gene: TRBV24-1; D gene: -; J gene: TRBJ1-5; clone size: -; CDR3 DNA: TGTGCCACCCAGGACAGCCCCAATCAGCCCCAGCATTTT; CDR3 protein: CATQDSPNQPQHF
V gene: TRBV30; D gene: -; J gene: TRBJ1-5; clone size: -; CDR3 DNA: TGTGCCTGGACGCAACTCGGAAGCAATCAGCCCCAGCATTTT; CDR3 protein: CAWTQLGSNQPQHF
V gene: TRBV20-1; D gene: TRBD2; J gene: TRBJ2-1; clone size: -; CDR3 DNA: TGCAGTGCTTTTAGCGGGAGGTCTTCGTACAATGAGCAGTTCTTC; CDR3 protein: CSAFSGRSSYNEQFF
V gene: TRBV20-1; D gene: -; J gene: TRBJ1-1; clone size: -; CDR3 DNA: TGCAGTGCTAGAGATATCGTGGGGCGGAACACTGAAGCTTTCTTT; CDR3 protein: CSARDIVGRNTEAFF
V gene: TRBV28; D gene: -; J gene: TRBJ1-5; clone size: -; CDR3 DNA: TGTGCCAGCAGTTGGACGGCATATAGCAATCAGCCCCAGCATTTT; CDR3 protein: CASSWTAYSNQPQHF
V gene: TRBV4-1; D gene: TRBD1; J gene: TRBJ1-2; clone size: -; CDR3 DNA: TGCGCCAGCAGGCCGACAGGGAACTATGGCTACACCTTC; CDR3 protein: CASRPTGNYGYTF
V gene: TRBV7-6; D gene: -; J gene: TRBJ2-2; clone size: few; CDR3 DNA: TGTGCCAGCAGCTTGGATTCGGGGGGCAACGGCGGGGAGCTGTTTTTT; CDR3 protein: CASSLDSGGNGGELFF
V gene: TRBV24-1; D gene: TRBD1; J gene: TRBJ1-5; clone size: once; CDR3 DNA: TGTGCCACCAGTGATCCCCGACAGGGGAATCAGCCCCAGCATTTT; CDR3 protein: CATSDPRQGNQPQHF
V gene: TRBV20-1; D gene: -; J gene: TRBJ1-5; clone size: -; CDR3 DNA: TGCAGTGCTACCCCCCCGAATTGGGGGGCTAATCAGCCCCAGCATTTT; CDR3 protein: CSATPPNWGANQPQHF
V gene: TRBV30; D gene: TRBD1; J gene: TRBJ1-2; clone size: -; CDR3 DNA: TGTGCCTTGGGACAGGGGGCAAACTATGGCTACACCTTC; CDR3 protein: CALGQGANYGYTF
V gene: TRBV7-9; D gene: -; J gene: TRBJ1-5; clone size: -; CDR3 DNA: TGTGCCAGCAGCTTAGAGTTTCAGCCCCAGCATTTT; CDR3 protein: CASSLEFQPQHF
V gene: TRBV6-5; D gene: -; J gene: TRBJ1-2; clone size: -; CDR3 DNA: TGTGCCAGCAGTTACTCGTCCGGGGCCTATGGCTACACCTTC; CDR3 protein: CASSYSSGAYGYTF
V gene: TRBV5-1; D gene: -; J gene: TRBJ1-1; clone size: -; CDR3 DNA: TGCGCCAGCAGCTTGGTGGTCGACACTGAAGCTTTCTTT; CDR3 protein: CASSLVVDTEAFF
V gene: TRBV5-4; D gene: TRBD2; J gene: TRBJ2-2; clone size: -; CDR3 DNA: TGTGCCAGCAGTTTTAGCGGGAGGGCGAACACCGGGGAGCTGTTTTTT; CDR3 protein: CASSFSGRANTGELFF
V gene: TRBV27; D gene: -; J gene: TRBJ1-5; clone size: -; CDR3 DNA: TGTGCCAGCGGCCCGGTACAGGGAGGGCCCCAGCATTTT; CDR3 protein: CASGPVQGGPQHF
V gene: TRBV27; D gene: -; J gene: TRBJ1-3; clone size: -; CDR3 DNA: TGTGCCAGCAGTGACCGGACAATCTCTGGAAACACCATATATTTT; CDR3 protein: CASSDRTISGNTIYF
V gene: TRBV20-1; D gene: TRBD1; J gene: TRBJ1-1; clone size: -; CDR3 DNA: TGCAGTGCTAGTTCCTTGGGACAGACGAACACTGAAGCTTTCTTT; CDR3 protein: CSASSLGQTNTEAFF
V gene: TRBV21-1; D gene: -; J gene: TRBJ2-3; clone size: -; CDR3 DNA: TGTGCCAGCAGCAAAGGGGGGCCTAGCGGCCCTAGCACAGATACGCAGTATTTT; CDR3 protein: CASSKGGPSGPSTDTQYF
V gene: TRBV6-1; D gene: -; J gene: TRBJ1-5; clone size: -; CDR3 DNA: TGTGCCAGCAGTGAAGCGTTAAGGGGTTCCTATCAGCCCCAGCATTTT; CDR3 protein: CASSEALRGSYQPQHF
V gene: TRBV7-9; D gene: TRBD1; J gene: TRBJ1-2; clone size: -; CDR3 DNA: TGTGCCAGCAGCTTAGAGGCAGGGGGGAACTATGGCTACACCTTC; CDR3 protein: CASSLEAGGNYGYTF
V gene: TRBV9; D gene: -; J gene: TRBJ2-3; clone size: -; CDR3 DNA: TGTGCCAGCAGCGTAGACAGGGCCACAGATACGCAGTATTTT; CDR3 protein: CASSVDRATDTQYF
V gene: TRBV20-1; D gene: -; J gene: TRBJ1-1; clone size: once; CDR3 DNA: TGCAGTGCTAGAGCCGCCGGGAGGGTGGGAACTGAAGCTTTCTTT; CDR3 protein: CSARAAGRVGTEAFF
V gene: TRBV6-5; D gene: -; J gene: TRBJ1-2; clone size: -; CDR3 DNA: TGTGCCAGCAGTTACGAGCTTGGGGCCGGGGGCTACACCTTC; CDR3 protein: CASSYELGAGGYTF
V gene: TRBV19; D gene: -; J gene: TRBJ1-2; clone size: -; CDR3 DNA: TGTGCCAGTAGTCCCCGTGGGGCCTTGAACTATGGCTACACCTTC; CDR3 protein: CASSPRGALNYGYTF
V gene: TRBV6-5; D gene: -; J gene: TRBJ1-6; clone size: -; CDR3 DNA: TGTGCCAGCAGTTCCGTGGACAATTCACCCCTCCACTTT; CDR3 protein: CASSSVDNSPLHF
V gene: TRBV2; D gene: TRBD2; J gene: TRBJ2-7; clone size: -; CDR3 DNA: TGTGCCAGAAGCAAGACTAGCGGGGGACACGAGCAGTACTTC; CDR3 protein: CARSKTSGGHEQYF
V gene: TRBV6-5; D gene: -; J gene: TRBJ2-5; clone size: once; CDR3 DNA: TGTGCCAGCAGTTTAGCAGGTTCGGAGACCCAGTACTTC; CDR3 protein: CASSLAGSETQYF
V gene: TRBV2; D gene: TRBD2; J gene: TRBJ2-3; clone size: -; CDR3 DNA: TGTGCCAGCAGACTAGCGGGTAGCACAGATACGCAGTATTTT; CDR3 protein: CASRLAGSTDTQYF
V gene: TRBV15; D gene: TRBD2; J gene: TRBJ2-3; clone size: -; CDR3 DNA: TGTGCCACCAGCCACCCCGGGGCACTAGCGGAGCGCCGGGGGACGCAGTATTTT; CDR3 protein: CATSHPGALAERRGTQYF
V gene: TRBV27; D gene: -; J gene: TRBJ1-5; clone size: -; CDR3 DNA: TGTGCCAGCAGTTTTGATAGCAATCAGCCCCAGCATTTT; CDR3 protein: CASSFDSNQPQHF
V gene: TRBV7-2; D gene: -; J gene: TRBJ1-2; clone size: few; CDR3 DNA: TGTGCCAGCAGCTCCGGGACTGTCTATGGCTACACCTTC; CDR3 protein: CASSSGTVYGYTF
V gene: TRBV15; D gene: -; J gene: TRBJ2-5; clone size: -; CDR3 DNA: TGTGCCACCAGCAGACCGGGGAGCCAAGAGACCCAGTACTTC; CDR3 protein: CATSRPGSQETQYF
V gene: TRBV11-2; D gene: -; J gene: TRBJ1-1; clone size: once; CDR3 DNA: TGTGCCAGCAGGCAGTCGGGACAGAACACTGAAGCTTTCTTT; CDR3 protein: CASRQSGQNTEAFF
V gene: TRBV6-1; D gene: -; J gene: TRBJ1-1; clone size: -; CDR3 DNA: TGTGCCAGCATTAGACAGGAAACTTTGAACACTGAAGCTTTCTTT; CDR3 protein: CASIRQETLNTEAFF
V gene: TRBV6-1; D gene: TRBD1; J gene: TRBJ2-2; clone size: -; CDR3 DNA: TGTGCCAGCAGTGAAGCTGGGACAGGGGGCAACGGGGAGCTGTTTTTT; CDR3 protein: CASSEAGTGGNGELFF
V gene: TRBV30; D gene: TRBD1; J gene: TRBJ2-2; clone size: -; CDR3 DNA: TGTGCCTGGAGTGTAACAGGGGACGGCACCGGGGAGCTGTTTTTT; CDR3 protein: CAWSVTGDGTGELFF
V gene: TRBV2; D gene: TRBD2; J gene: TRBJ2-1; clone size: medium-sized; CDR3 DNA: TGTGCCAGCACTCGACTAGCGGATCCCTCGGAGCAGTTCTTC; CDR3 protein: CASTRLADPSEQFF
V gene: TRBV20-1; D gene: TRBD1; J gene: TRBJ1-6; clone size: -; CDR3 DNA: TGCAGTGCTAGAGGGTCAGGGGGCTCCAAGAATTCACCCCTCCACTTT; CDR3 protein: CSARGSGGSKNSPLHF
V gene: TRBV24-1; D gene: TRBD1; J gene: TRBJ2-5; clone size: -; CDR3 DNA: TGTGCCACCAGTGACTTTGGGACAGAAGAGACCCAGTACTTC; CDR3 protein: CATSDFGTEETQYF
V gene: TRBV20-1; D gene: TRBD2; J gene: TRBJ2-5; clone size: -; CDR3 DNA: TGCAGTGCGGGCGGACTAGCGGGGGGGCAAGAGACCCAGTACTTC; CDR3 protein: CSAGGLAGGQETQYF
V gene: TRBV2; D gene: -; J gene: TRBJ1-1; clone size: -; CDR3 DNA: TGTGCCAGCAGTGTGGGAATGAACACTGAAGCTTTCTTT; CDR3 protein: CASSVGMNTEAFF
V gene: TRBV4-1; D gene: -; J gene: TRBJ1-5; clone size: -; CDR3 DNA: TGCGCCAGCAGCCAAGATGGAGGAGGACAGCCCCAGCATTTT; CDR3 protein: CASSQDGGGQPQHF
V gene: TRBV19; D gene: TRBD2; J gene: TRBJ2-1; clone size: medium-sized; CDR3 DNA: TGTGCCAGTAGTATACGTCCTAGCGGCGCTATCATCTCCTACAATGAGCAGTTCTTC; CDR3 protein: CASSIRPSGAIISYNEQFF
V gene: TRBV5-4; D gene: -; J gene: TRBJ2-2; clone size: -; CDR3 DNA: TGTGCCAGCATGGCAGGGAAATCCGGGGAGCTGTTTTTT; CDR3 protein: CASMAGKSGELFF
V gene: TRBV28; D gene: TRBD1; J gene: TRBJ1-1; clone size: -; CDR3 DNA: TGTGCCAGCAGCCAACCCAGGGACAGGGGACGCGGCACTGAAGCTTTCTTT; CDR3 protein: CASSQPRDRGRGTEAFF
V gene: TRBV20-1; D gene: -; J gene: TRBJ2-3; clone size: -; CDR3 DNA: TGCAGTGCTAGGACAGCGGATACGCAGTATTTT; CDR3 protein: CSARTADTQYF
V gene: TRBV4-3; D gene: -; J gene: TRBJ2-2; clone size: -; CDR3 DNA: TGCGCCAGCAGCCAAGAGCGCGGGAACACCGGGGAGCTGTTTTTT; CDR3 protein: CASSQERGNTGELFF
V gene: TRBV18; D gene: -; J gene: TRBJ1-1; clone size: -; CDR3 DNA: TGTGCCAGCTCACCTCGGTCAGGGGACGGGTACAGCTTCTTT; CDR3 protein: CASSPRSGDGYSFF
V gene: TRBV20-1; D gene: -; J gene: TRBJ1-5; clone size: -; CDR3 DNA: TGCAGTGCTATTGAAGGGGCGGGAAGGCAGCCCCAGCATTTT; CDR3 protein: CSAIEGAGRQPQHF
V gene: TRBV11-2; D gene: TRBD1; J gene: TRBJ2-6; clone size: -; CDR3 DNA: TGTGCCAGCAGCTACGGACAGGGTAGCGCTGGGGCCAACGTCCTGACTTTC; CDR3 protein: CASSYGQGSAGANVLTF
V gene: TRBV30; D gene: -; J gene: TRBJ1-5; clone size: -; CDR3 DNA: TGTGCCTGGAGCGATAATAGCAATCAGCCCCAGCATTTT; CDR3 protein: CAWSDNSNQPQHF
V gene: TRBV6-1; D gene: -; J gene: TRBJ1-1; clone size: few; CDR3 DNA: TGTGCCAGCAGTACGGACAGGAACACTGAAGCTTTCTTT; CDR3 protein: CASSTDRNTEAFF
V gene: TRBV24-1; D gene: -; J gene: TRBJ2-5; clone size: once; CDR3 DNA: TGTGCCACCAGTGACCGGGAACTCGGGACCCAGTACTTC; CDR3 protein: CATSDRELGTQYF
V gene: TRBV20-1; D gene: TRBD1; J gene: TRBJ1-2; clone size: few; CDR3 DNA: TGCAGTGCTAGAGGAACTGGGACAGGGAGGTCTGGCTACACCTTC; CDR3 protein: CSARGTGTGRSGYTF